This TCR beta chain was sequenced in a study of blood T cell repertoires in COVID-19. Study-level background: Donors in the United States, Italy and Spain gave samples during acute or convalescent COVID-19. In each case, the material was cDNA or gDNA derived from T cells, B-cell-depleted T cells, or PBMCs.

The CDR3 has 16 amino acids. V lost 0 bases and J lost 2; bases outside the gene matches: 6. Germline loops: CDR1 ENHRY, CDR2 SYGVKD. Original processing notes: Scientists estimated how many nucleated cells there were by amplifying reference gene primers. The table came from immunoSEQ multiplex PCR; TCRdb's copy has only in-frame clones and leaves some out. V and J calls and clone size are given by that table; D and trimming were obtained from the DNA. The table has approximately 46,000 clones, 86% seen once. This chain uses TRBV10-3 with TRBJ2-7, with TRBD2 matching over 8 bases. The sequenced sample consisted of peripheral blood. This receptor was obtained from a man aged 60 to 75 with active or convalescent COVID-19. The CDR3 reads CAISESKRGTTYEQYF. The CDR3 DNA is TGTGCCATCAGTGAGTCGAAGCGGGGGACGACCTACGAGCAGTACTTC.